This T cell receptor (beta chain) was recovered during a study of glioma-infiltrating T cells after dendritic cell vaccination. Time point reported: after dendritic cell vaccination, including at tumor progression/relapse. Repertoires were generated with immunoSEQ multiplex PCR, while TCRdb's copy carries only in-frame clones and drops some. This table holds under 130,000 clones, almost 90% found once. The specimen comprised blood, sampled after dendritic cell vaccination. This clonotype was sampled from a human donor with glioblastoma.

The CDR3 protein is CASSISGSGEKLFF. CDR3 in DNA: TGTGCCAGTAGTATCTCAGGTTCAGGAGAAAAACTGTTTTTT. The rearrangement links TRBV19 to TRBJ1-4; D gene ambiguous. The CDR3 is 14 residues long. CDR1 and CDR2 (germline): LNHDA, SQIVND (reference sequence). Trimming removed 3 bases at V and 8 bases at J, with 13 bases between.